These 24 T cell receptor beta chains came from one sample sequenced in a study of blood T cell repertoires in COVID-19. Only in-frame clones appear in the TCRdb table, and some are missing; sequencing was by immunoSEQ multiplex PCR. The sample contains about 370,000 clones, more than 80% of which appear only once. Sequencing was performed on PBMCs or T cells enriched from blood (not recorded which). These receptors originate from a man between 18 and 35 years old who had recovered from COVID-19.

To note about this clone: This CDR3 is also generated by other DNA sequences in the sample. This chain's CDR3 is CASSRQVNTEAFF. CDR3 DNA: TGTGCCAGTAGCCGACAAGTGAACACTGAAGCTTTCTTT. The chain couples TRBV19 to TRBJ1-1; unclear D gene. The ends were cut back, 6 bases at V and 0 bases at J, with 8 bases in the middle. The CDR3 spans 13 residues. Germline CDR1 reads LNHDA; CDR2 reads SQIVND (reference sequence).

This chain uses TRBV7-2 with TRBJ2-2; D uncertain. The V end lost 3 bases, the J end lost 0 bases, and 5 bases lay between the germline ends. The CDR3 sequence is 14 residues long. The germline V gene has CDR1 SGHTA and CDR2 FQGNSA. In DNA form, the CDR3 reads TGTGCCAGCAGCTTGCCAGCGAACACCGGGGAGCTGTTTTTT. Translated, it gives CASSLPANTGELFF.

The rearrangement joins TRBV6-5 to TRBJ1-1; D remains unclear. CDR3 size: 12 residues. Per the germline V gene, CDR1 is MNHEY and CDR2 is SVGAGI. Trimming took off 6 bases at V and 1 base at J, with 6 bases between the two ends. CDR3 amino acids: CASRGPNTEAFF. In nucleotides, the CDR3 is TGTGCCAGCAGGGGCCCGAACACTGAAGCTTTCTTT.

The V call is TRBV28, the J call TRBJ1-1, with 10 bases fitting TRBD1. The trim removed 8 bases at V and 0 bases at J, leaving 6 bases unmatched. This CDR3 contains 15 residues. Germline CDR1 is MDHEN and CDR2 is SYDVKM. CDR3 amino acids: CASPRDRGMNTEAFF. CDR3 DNA sequence: TGTGCCAGCCCCCGGGACAGGGGCATGAACACTGAAGCTTTCTTT.

The genes are TRBV6-5 and TRBJ2-7; D possibly corresponds to TRBD2 (5 bases). The V end lost 2 bases, the J end lost 6 bases, and 5 bases lay between the germline ends. The CDR3 runs to 11 residues. Germline V lookup: CDR1 MNHEY, CDR2 SVGAGI. The CDR3 here is CASSYGSEQYF. CDR3 nucleotide sequence: TGTGCCAGCAGTTACGGGAGCGAGCAGTACTTC.

The V and J genes are TRBV6-2 or TRBV6-3 and TRBJ1-5, with D perhaps matching TRBD1 (5 bases). The CDR3 is made up of 14 amino acids. The V end was cut by 5 bases, the J end by 7 bases, with 15 bases between. Germline assignment: CDR1 MNHEY and CDR2 SVGEGT. The CDR3 spells CASSPGLRGQPQHF. In DNA form, the CDR3 reads TGTGCCAGCAGTCCGGGACTCCGTGGACAGCCCCAGCATTTT.

The chain has TRBV11-2 and TRBJ2-1, with TRBD2 identical over 11 bases. This CDR3 has 17 residues. Germline assignment: CDR1 SGHAT and CDR2 FQNNGV. The V and J ends lost 1 base and 5 bases, in that order; junction bases with no gene match: 7. Here the CDR3 reads CASSLGQFSGRDNEQFF. The CDR3 DNA reads as TGTGCCAGCAGCTTAGGCCAATTTAGCGGGAGGGACAATGAGCAGTTCTTC.

V and J are TRBV10-3 and TRBJ1-1; 9 bases match TRBD1. The V and J ends lost 6 bases and 2 bases, in that order; junction bases with no gene match: 4. The CDR3 covers 14 residues. Germline V lookup: CDR1 ENHRY, CDR2 SYGVKD. CDR3 loop: CAISLTGGNTEAFF. The CDR3 DNA reads as TGTGCCATCAGCCTTACAGGGGGCAACACTGAAGCTTTCTTT.

This chain connects TRBV7-6 to TRBJ2-6, with 11 bases that match TRBD1. Trimming took 4 bases from V and 2 from J; bases not matched to a gene: 7. This CDR3 is 18 amino acids long. CDR1 is SGHVS and CDR2 is FNYEAQ in the germline V gene. The CDR3 bases are TGTGCCAGCAGCTCGCCGGGACAGGGGGGCGCTGGGGCCAACGTCCTGACTTTC. Residues: CASSSPGQGGAGANVLTF.

The chain carries TRBV5-1 and TRBJ1-1, with 9 nucleotides matching TRBD1. Unmatched junction bases numbered 5, after V lost 4 bases and J lost 1 base. Germline V gene data show CDR1 as SGHRS and CDR2 as YFSETQ. There are 15 residues in the CDR3. As DNA, the CDR3 is TGCGCCAGCAGCGCCCCGGGACAGGGGAACACTGAAGCTTTCTTT. This gives the protein CASSAPGQGNTEAFF.

V and J are TRBV12-5 and TRBJ1-2, with D possibly TRBD1 on 5 matching bases. Looked up from germline, CDR1 is LGHNT and CDR2 is FRNRAP. CDR3 size: 14 residues. Trimming left V 3 bases short and J 8 bases short, with 16 bases between. CDR3 protein: CASGFSHDSIGYTF. The CDR3 DNA reads as TGTGCTAGTGGTTTCTCACACGACAGTATCGGCTACACCTTC.

The J gene is TRBJ2-3, the V gene TRBV28; D might be TRBD1 (6 bases). Germline CDR1 and CDR2: MDHEN and SYDVKM. The V end lost 2 bases, the J end lost 1 base, and 10 bases lay between the germline ends. CDR3 length: 15 residues. The CDR3 loop reads CASSLGGARTDTQYF. The CDR3 nucleotides read TGTGCCAGCAGTTTAGGGGGCGCCCGCACAGATACGCAGTATTTT.

V gene TRBV7-2 combines with J gene TRBJ2-2; D ambiguous. With 0 bases removed from V and 0 bases from J, the gap between germline ends came to 8 bases. Germline CDR1 and CDR2: SGHTA and FQGNSA. The CDR3 extends over 16 amino acids. The CDR3: CASSLAARSNTGELFF. CDR3 bases: TGTGCCAGCAGCTTAGCAGCCCGATCGAACACCGGGGAGCTGTTTTTT.

This sequence joins TRBV10-2 and TRBJ2-7; 9 bases align to TRBD1. Germline CDR1 is WSHSY and CDR2 is SAAADI. V was pared by 2 bases and J by 3 bases, with 5 bases of the junction left unmatched. This CDR3 region has 15 residues. CDR3 loop: CASSEPGTGIYEQYF. The DNA for the CDR3 is TGCGCCAGCAGTGAGCCCGGGACAGGGATCTACGAGCAGTACTTC.

J is TRBJ1-1 and V is TRBV7-9, with no clear D. The CDR3 contains 15 residues. Germline V gene sequence: CDR1 SEHNR, CDR2 FQNEAQ (reference sequence). Trimming removed 1 base at V and 1 base at J, with 10 bases between. The DNA for the CDR3 is TGTGCCAGCAGCTTAGACCGAGTCGGGAACACTGAAGCTTTCTTT. This sequence encodes CASSLDRVGNTEAFF.

DNA for the CDR3: TGTGCCAGCAGCCACGACAGGGTTGCTAATGAAAAACTGTTTTTT. Translation gives CASSHDRVANEKLFF. The chain combines TRBV6-5 with TRBJ1-4; 7 positions match TRBD1. This CDR3 region has 15 residues. Germline V gene data show CDR1 as MNHEY and CDR2 as SVGAGI. V dropped 6 bases and J dropped 3; count of bases not matched to a gene: 7.

The V call is TRBV5-1, the J call TRBJ1-1; D unresolved. In germline, CDR1 is SGHRS, CDR2 YFSETQ. The CDR3 length is 13 residues. V was pared by 3 bases and J by 4 bases, with 10 bases between. The CDR3 DNA sequence: TGCGCCAGCAGCTCCCTAGGCGTCACTGAAGCTTTCTTT. Translation gives CASSSLGVTEAFF.

With respect to this clone: At the DNA level, this CDR3 is encoded by other sequences in the same sample as well. The chain is built from TRBV29-1 and TRBJ1-1; the D is unclear. CDR3 length equals 11 residues. V was clipped by 4 bases and J by 2 bases, with 5 bases between them. CDR1 and CDR2 from the germline V gene are SQVTM and ANQGSEA. CDR3 nucleotide sequence: TGCAGCGTTGCGGTTAACACTGAAGCTTTCTTT. Translated: CSVAVNTEAFF.

The V and J genes are TRBV27 and TRBJ2-1; possible D gene TRBD2, 5 bases. The CDR3 loop spans 15 amino acids. CDR1 is MNHEY and CDR2 is SMNVEV in the germline V gene (reference sequence). Trimming removed 5 bases from V and 2 bases from J, with 13 bases in between. CDR3 sequence (DNA): TGTGCCAGCAGTAACCCGGACTCTCCCTACAATGAGCAGTTCTTC. It specifies CASSNPDSPYNEQFF.

This clone was seen a handful of times. The rearrangement uses TRBV18 and TRBJ2-1; D unresolved. This CDR3 is 11 amino acids long. Germline lookup yields CDR1 KGHSH and CDR2 LQKENI. Deletions cut 5 bases from V and 10 bases from J, with 9 bases between. CDR3 nucleotides: TGTGCCAGCTCAGCTATTCGAGAGCAGTTCTTC. Its translation is CASSAIREQFF.

The chain carries TRBV7-9 and TRBJ1-2, with 11 positions matching TRBD1. The CDR3 is made up of 18 amino acids. The V gene's germline CDR1 is SEHNR and CDR2 FQNEAQ (reference sequence). V was pared by 6 bases and J by 6 bases, with 18 bases of the junction left unmatched. CDR3 loop: CASRERKGQGAPGNGYTF. CDR3 DNA: TGTGCCAGCAGAGAGAGAAAAGGACAGGGGGCGCCAGGGAATGGCTACACCTTC.

V gene TRBV6-8 combines with J gene TRBJ2-4; possible D gene TRBD1, 6 bases. The V gene's germline CDR1 is MNHGY and CDR2 SAAAGT. The CDR3 length is 15 residues. Between the trimmed V and J ends, which lost 7 bases and 0 bases, there was a span of 13 bases. The CDR3 here is CASNPGHQAKNIQYF. The CDR3 DNA reads TGTGCCAGCAATCCGGGACACCAAGCCAAAAACATTCAGTACTTC.

J is TRBJ1-5 and V is TRBV30; a weak D match, TRBD1 (5 bases). Germline assignment: CDR1 GTSNPN and CDR2 SVGIG (reference sequence). V lost 1 base and J lost 0, with 7 bases in between. The CDR3 totals 14 residues. The CDR3 sequence is CAWSGTNSNQPQHF. The CDR3, as DNA: TGTGCCTGGAGTGGGACAAATAGCAATCAGCCCCAGCATTTT.

In this sample, this clone turned up once. The V gene is TRBV5-1, the J gene TRBJ1-2; 7 positions match TRBD1. The trim removed 4 bases at V and 6 bases at J, leaving 9 bases unmatched. Germline-derived CDR1 and CDR2 are SGHRS and YFSETQ. There are 14 residues in the CDR3. CDR3 nucleotides: TGCGCCAGCAGCCCGGGGCAGGGGGTACATGGCTACACCTTC. It is translated as CASSPGQGVHGYTF.